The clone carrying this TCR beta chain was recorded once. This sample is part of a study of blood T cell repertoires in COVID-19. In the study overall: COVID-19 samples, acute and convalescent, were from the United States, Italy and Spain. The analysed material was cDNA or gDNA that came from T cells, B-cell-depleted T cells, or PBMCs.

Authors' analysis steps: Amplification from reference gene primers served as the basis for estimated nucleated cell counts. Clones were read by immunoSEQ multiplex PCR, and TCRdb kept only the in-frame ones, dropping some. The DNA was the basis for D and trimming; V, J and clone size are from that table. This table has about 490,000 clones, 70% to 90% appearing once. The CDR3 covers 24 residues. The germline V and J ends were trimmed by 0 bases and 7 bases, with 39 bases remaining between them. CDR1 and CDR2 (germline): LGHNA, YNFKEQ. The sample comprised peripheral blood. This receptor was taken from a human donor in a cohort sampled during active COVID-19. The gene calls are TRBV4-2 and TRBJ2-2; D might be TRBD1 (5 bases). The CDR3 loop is CASSQDWSPGRTNQLTPDGGELFF. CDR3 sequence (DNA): TGTGCCAGCAGCCAAGATTGGTCTCCCGGCAGGACAAACCAACTAACACCGGATGGCGGGGAGCTGTTTTTT.